Described below is a single T cell receptor beta chain sequence and its context. Its antigen is not yet known. Base quality data are lacking; no much larger clone is found one base away. V is cut by 0 bases and J by 0 bases, and the space between the germline ends is 11 bases. Measured from the cysteine to the phenylalanine, the CDR3 is 16 residues long. The kept DNA is CDR3 alone, 48 bases in frame from the first base. For CDR1 and CDR2, the germline V gene lists SGHTA and FQGTGA. The data stem from a study of patients and donors after allogeneic stem cell transplantation (TCRdb year 2020). The library was generated by RT-PCR. TCRdb lists the instrument as NextSeq 550. TCRdb reprocessed the public reads (quality trimming at Q25 with fastp, clone calling with MiXCR) and kept in-frame beta chains. Merged by CDR3 protein, the rows form single entries marked with the most common genes and DNA. This sample comprises around 31,000 distinct CDR3 sequences, nearly 7% of them detected only once. The ten largest clones capture roughly 36% of the sample.

Sequencing was performed on blood, either unsorted or a sorted T cell fraction (not recorded which). The sequence links TRBV7-3 to TRBJ2-5, with the identity of the D gene unclear. This clonotype was obtained from a human donor who was either an allogeneic HSCT recipient or a stem cell or donor lymphocyte infusion donor (not recorded which). It is not recorded whose cells these are; they may come from a transplant donor. In nucleotides, the sequence is TGTGCCAGCAGCTTAACGGCCGGACCAAACCAAGAGACCCAGTACTTC. Translated, this is CASSLTAGPNQETQYF.